The present entry profiles one T cell receptor beta chain with its context. TCRdb's copy holds only in-frame clones and misses some; the assay was immunoSEQ multiplex PCR. This sample has 90,000 to 100,000 clones, with approximately 90% found just once. This entry comes from a study of OX40 agonist ivuxolimab in advanced cancers. Study information: Roughly two fifths of patients had received prior checkpoint inhibitor therapy.

Germline V gene sequence: CDR1 SEHNR, CDR2 FQNEAQ (reference sequence). CDR3 length: 13 amino acids. The ends were cut back, 8 bases at V and 4 bases at J, with 14 bases in the middle. The clonotype comes from an adult with an advanced solid tumor such as melanoma, head and neck, liver or kidney cancer. Sample: CD4+ or CD8+ T cells sorted from blood, taken in a trial of the OX40 agonist ivuxolimab. This chain uses TRBV7-9 with TRBJ1-2; D call uncertain. The CDR3 region has the DNA TGTGCCAGCCTCCTCGTGGGAACCTATGGCTACACCTTC. Its protein product is CASLLVGTYGYTF. Looking up the rest from reference TRBV7-9 and TRBJ1-2 gives the full variable domain: DTGVSQNPRHKITKRGQNVTFRCDPISEHNRLYWYRQTLGQGPEFLTYFQNEAQLEKSRLLSDRFSAERPKGSFSTLEIQRTEQGDSAMYLCASLLVGTYGYTFGSGTRLTVV.